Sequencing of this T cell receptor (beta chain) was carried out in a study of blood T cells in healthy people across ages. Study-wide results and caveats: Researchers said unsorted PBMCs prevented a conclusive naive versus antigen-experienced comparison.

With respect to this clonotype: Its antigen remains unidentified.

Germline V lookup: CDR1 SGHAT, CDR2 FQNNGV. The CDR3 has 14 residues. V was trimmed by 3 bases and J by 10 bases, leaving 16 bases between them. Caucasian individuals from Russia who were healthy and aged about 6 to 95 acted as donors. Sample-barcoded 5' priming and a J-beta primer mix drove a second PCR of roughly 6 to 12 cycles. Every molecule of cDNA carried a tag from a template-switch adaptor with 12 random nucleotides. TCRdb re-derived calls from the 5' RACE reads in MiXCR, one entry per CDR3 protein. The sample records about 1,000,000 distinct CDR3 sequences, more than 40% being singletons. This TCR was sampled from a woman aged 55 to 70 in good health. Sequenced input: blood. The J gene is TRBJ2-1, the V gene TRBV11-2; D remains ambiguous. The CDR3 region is CASSFGDSLLEQFF. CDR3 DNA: TGTGCCAGCAGCTTTGGAGATTCTCTCTTGGAGCAGTTCTTC. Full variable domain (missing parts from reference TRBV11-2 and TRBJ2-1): EAGVAQSPRYKIIEKRQSVAFWCNPISGHATLYWYQQILGQGPKLLIQFQNNGVVDDSQLPKDRFSAERLKGVDSTLKIQPAKLEDSAVYLCASSFGDSLLEQFFGPGTRLTVL.